These 21 T cell receptor beta chains originate from one sample sequenced in a study of blood T cell repertoires in COVID-19. The repertoire was sequenced with immunoSEQ multiplex PCR; TCRdb's copy has only in-frame clones and lacks some. The table lists around 230,000 clones, around 85% of them singletons. Sequenced input: peripheral blood. These receptors all come from a man aged 35-49 years with acute or convalescent COVID-19.

The chain employs TRBV7-9 and TRBJ2-7; a possible D gene is TRBD2 (6 bases). This CDR3 spans 16 amino acids. CDR1 is SEHNR, CDR2 FQNEAQ, per germline (reference sequence). Trimming removed 5 bases at V and 0 bases at J, with 17 bases between. CDR3 amino acids: CASSIVPVGGSYEQYF. Written as DNA, the CDR3 is TGTGCCAGCAGCATCGTCCCCGTGGGGGGCTCCTACGAGCAGTACTTC.

The chain carries TRBV29-1 and TRBJ1-5, with a possible D match to TRBD1 (6 bases). The CDR3 sequence is 18 residues long. CDR1 and CDR2 (germline): SQVTM, ANQGSEA. With 4 bases removed from V and 4 bases from J, the gap between germline ends came to 26 bases. The CDR3, as DNA: TGCAGCGTTGCCGGGTTTCCCTTACAGGGATTGGGGAATCAGCCCCAGCATTTT. It specifies CSVAGFPLQGLGNQPQHF. The variable domain in full, with the rest retrieved from reference TRBV29-1 and TRBJ1-5, is SAVISQKPSRDICQRGTSLTIQCQVDSQVTMMFWYRQQPGQSLTLIATANQGSEATYESGFVIDKFPISRPNLTFSTLTVSNMSPEDSSIYLCSVAGFPLQGLGNQPQHFGDGTRLSIL.

The chain joins TRBV4-1 to TRBJ2-1; 11 nucleotides align to TRBD2. CDR1 and CDR2 (germline): MGHRA, YSYEKL. The CDR3 contains 12 residues. V dropped 4 bases and J dropped 14; count of bases not matched to a gene: 4. CDR3 sequence: CASSPTSGEEFF. The CDR3 DNA reads as TGCGCCAGCAGCCCGACTAGCGGGGAAGAGTTCTTC.

The chain carries TRBV21-1 and TRBJ2-3; no check of the table's D call, TRBD2, against the DNA was made. TRBV21-1 is deemed a pseudogene. The CDR3 has 17 amino acids. The CDR3 DNA is TGTGCCAGCAGCAAAGCGCGGACTAGCGGAGCTCAGGATACGCAGTATTTT. It specifies CASSKARTSGAQDTQYF.

This clone showed up just once. This chain joins TRBV7-6 and TRBJ2-1, with TRBD1 matching over 7 bases. J gave up 0 bases and V 1 base, and 9 bases lay outside the gene matches. CDR1 and CDR2 from the germline V gene are SGHVS and FNYEAQ. The CDR3 is made up of 18 amino acids. CDR3 DNA: TGTGCCAGCAGCTTAGTATATGGACAGGCGGGCTCCTACAATGAGCAGTTCTTC. Protein sequence: CASSLVYGQAGSYNEQFF. Together with reference TRBV7-6 and TRBJ2-1, the CDR3 gives the full variable domain: GAGVSQSPRYKVTKRGQDVALRCDPISGHVSLYWYRQALGQGPEFLTYFNYEAQQDKSGLPNDRFSAERPEGSISTLTIQRTEQRDSAMYRCASSLVYGQAGSYNEQFFGPGTRLTVL.

The chain is built from TRBV27 and TRBJ1-2; 7 bases agree with TRBD1. In germline, CDR1 is MNHEY, CDR2 SMNVEV (reference sequence). The CDR3 is made up of 15 amino acids. J gave up 5 bases and V 5 bases, and 11 bases lay outside the gene matches. The CDR3, as DNA: TGTGCCAGCAGTGCTGCCGGGACAGCGGCTTATGGCTACACCTTC. Translation gives CASSAAGTAAYGYTF.

This chain joins TRBV7-2 and TRBJ2-7; tentative D call: TRBD2 (5 bases). Germline V gene data show CDR1 as SGHTA and CDR2 as FQGNSA. Trimming removed 4 bases from V and 3 bases from J, with 13 bases in between. The CDR3 has 14 amino acids. CDR3 sequence reads: CASSYQGLNYEQYF. For the CDR3, the DNA is TGTGCCAGCAGCTACCAAGGACTGAACTACGAGCAGTACTTC.

The rearrangement uses TRBV7-8 and TRBJ2-6; the match to TRBD2 covers 8 bases. The germline CDR1 and CDR2 sequences are SGHVS and FQNEAQ. V lost 5 bases and J lost 4; bases outside the gene matches: 10. The CDR3 extends over 17 amino acids. CDR3 coding DNA: TGTGCCAGCAGCGGGACTAGGCTCCTGGGGGGGGCCAACGTCCTGACTTTC. Translating gives CASSGTRLLGGANVLTF.

This chain joins TRBV6-5 and TRBJ2-5; 7 positions match TRBD2. The V segment lost 4 bases and the J segment 5 bases; nucleotides outside the gene matches: 10. The CDR3 is made up of 15 amino acids. The germline CDR1 and CDR2 sequences are MNHEY and SVGAGI. The CDR3 DNA reads as TGTGCCAGCAGTTCACGACTAGCTGGAGGGGAGACCCAGTACTTC. Protein sequence: CASSSRLAGGETQYF.

This sequence joins TRBV7-2 and TRBJ2-7, with TRBD2 matching 10 bases. The CDR3 runs 11 residues. Germline CDR1 SGHTA, CDR2 FQGNSA. With 4 bases clipped from V and 13 bases from J, the junction kept 4 bases outside the gene matches. In DNA form, the CDR3 reads TGTGCCAGCAGCTCGGGACTAGCGAGATACTTC. Translation gives CASSSGLARYF.

CDR3 nucleotide sequence: TGCAGCGTTGACGGGACAAACCTGGCGGTTGGTACGCAGTATTTT. Encoded protein: CSVDGTNLAVGTQYF. The chain couples TRBV29-1 to TRBJ2-3; the D gene is possibly TRBD1 (6 bases). Germline lookup yields CDR1 SQVTM and CDR2 ANQGSEA. This CDR3 region has 15 residues. V shed 3 bases and J shed 8 bases, with 21 bases lying between them.

The chain uses TRBV5-1 and TRBJ1-1; 10 bases line up with TRBD1. This CDR3 is built from 15 residues. V shed 5 bases, J shed 6 bases, and the junction held 10 bases outside the gene matches. Germline V CDR1 and CDR2: SGHRS, YFSETQ. As DNA, the CDR3 is TGCGCCAGCAGTTCCCGGACAGGGGGTACGGCTGAAGCTTTCTTT. Amino acid sequence: CASSSRTGGTAEAFF. The variable domain in full, completed from reference TRBV5-1 and TRBJ1-1, reads KAGVTQTPRYLIKTRGQQVTLSCSPISGHRSVSWYQQTPGQGLQFLFEYFSETQRNKGNFPGRFSGRQFSNSRSEMNVSTLELGDSALYLCASSSRTGGTAEAFFGQGTRLTVV.

The chain couples TRBV19 to TRBJ2-1; D gene uncertain. The CDR3 spans 13 residues. Trimming shortened V by 5 bases and J by 0 bases, and 5 bases separated the two germline ends. Germline CDR1 LNHDA, CDR2 SQIVND (reference sequence). The CDR3 DNA is TGTGCCAGTAGTGCGGTCTCCTACAATGAGCAGTTCTTC. Amino acids: CASSAVSYNEQFF.

CDR3: CASSLDIVSYEQYF. CDR3 DNA sequence: TGTGCCAGCAGCTTAGATATTGTTAGCTACGAGCAGTACTTC. The chain joins TRBV11-3 to TRBJ2-7; D is unresolved. This CDR3 has 14 residues. The V gene lost 0 bases and the J gene lost 3 bases, with 9 bases spanning the gap. Germline CDR1 and CDR2: SGHNT and YENEEA.

The gene calls are TRBV3-1 (or the pseudogene TRBV3-2) and TRBJ1-1; no firm D call. CDR1 LGHDT and CDR2 YNNKEL come from the germline V gene (reference sequence). This CDR3 is built from 14 residues. Trimming cost V 4 bases and J 1 base, with 10 bases left between them. The CDR3 sequence: CASSRREGNTEAFF. DNA for the CDR3: TGTGCCAGCAGCCGACGCGAGGGGAACACTGAAGCTTTCTTT.

The V and J genes are TRBV4-1 and TRBJ1-6, with TRBD1 as a possible D gene (5 bases). Looked up from germline, CDR1 is MGHRA and CDR2 is YSYEKL. CDR3 size: 14 residues. The germline V and J ends were trimmed by 4 bases and 10 bases, with 14 bases remaining between them. The CDR3 region is CASSPGRVVSPLHF. The CDR3 DNA is TGCGCCAGCAGCCCGGGCAGGGTAGTATCACCCCTCCACTTT.

CDR3 nucleotides: TGTGCCAGCAGCCAAGCGGCTAGCGGGGGGCACACAGATACGCAGTATTTT. Its protein product is CASSQAASGGHTDTQYF. The J gene is TRBJ2-3, the V gene TRBV3-1 (or the pseudogene TRBV3-2); 11 bases match TRBD2. Germline CDR1 LGHDT, CDR2 YNNKEL (reference sequence). V shed 1 base, J shed 2 bases, and the junction held 5 bases outside the gene matches. This CDR3 contains 17 residues.

The chain couples TRBV5-8 to TRBJ2-1; 9 nucleotides align to TRBD1. The CDR3 sequence is 16 residues long. Germline CDR1 SGHTS, CDR2 YDEGEE. J was trimmed by 5 bases and V by 4 bases; bases with no gene match: 10. CDR3 protein: CASSRLYGTGNNEQFF. The CDR3 coding sequence is TGTGCCAGCAGCCGATTATACGGGACAGGGAACAATGAGCAGTTCTTC.

The chain links TRBV5-1 to TRBJ2-7, with D possibly being TRBD2 (7 bases). The CDR3 is 16 residues long. The germline V and J ends were trimmed by 3 bases and 6 bases, with 22 bases remaining between them. In germline, CDR1 is SGHRS, CDR2 YFSETQ. CDR3 DNA: TGCGCCAGCAGCTCCCGAGGGGGGGTTACCAGCTCCGAGCAGTACTTC. It is translated as CASSSRGGVTSSEQYF. The variable domain in full, with the rest retrieved from reference TRBV5-1 and TRBJ2-7, is KAGVTQTPRYLIKTRGQQVTLSCSPISGHRSVSWYQQTPGQGLQFLFEYFSETQRNKGNFPGRFSGRQFSNSRSEMNVSTLELGDSALYLCASSSRGGVTSSEQYFGPGTRLTVT.

J is TRBJ1-5 and V is TRBV6-5; D remains unclear. V lost 0 bases and J lost 11, with 11 bases in between. The CDR3 sequence is 13 residues long. In germline, CDR1 is MNHEY, CDR2 SVGAGI. CDR3 DNA: TGTGCCAGCAGTTACTCGACGGGTTATACCCAGCATTTT. It specifies CASSYSTGYTQHF.

J is TRBJ1-2 and V is TRBV19, with 10 positions matching TRBD1. Germline assignment: CDR1 LNHDA and CDR2 SQIVND (reference sequence). There are 13 residues in the CDR3. V trimming: 8 bases; J trimming: 6 bases; junction bases outside the gene matches: 6. CDR3 protein: CASCGQGGNGYTF. DNA for the CDR3: TGTGCCAGTTGCGGACAGGGGGGTAATGGCTACACCTTC. The variable domain in full, completed from reference TRBV19 and TRBJ1-2, reads DGGITQSPKYLFRKEGQNVTLSCEQNLNHDAMYWYRQDPGQGLRLIYYSQIVNDFQKGDIAEGYSVSREKKESFPLTVTSAQKNPTAFYLCASCGQGGNGYTFGSGTRLTVV.